What follows describes a single TCR beta chain. Antigen unknown. The data derive from a study of cytomegalovirus exposure and HLA in healthy donors. V was pared by 6 bases and J by 0 bases, with 9 bases of the junction left unmatched. Germline lookup yields CDR1 SQVTM and CDR2 ANQGSEA. The CDR3 loop spans 15 amino acids. The PCR used 60 Vbeta and 13 Jbeta primers. Only in-frame clones appear in the TCRdb table, and some are missing; sequencing was by immunoSEQ multiplex PCR. The sample shows 35,000 to 45,000 clones, roughly 90% of them seen only once. Study-wide results and limits: In a later analysis, HLA-associated TCR beta chains were more clonally expanded than equally common others. Presence/absence analysis assumed near-uniform sequencing depth across donors.

The clonotype originates from a woman in her late teens or twenties in good health and CMV-seronegative. J is TRBJ2-7 and V is TRBV29-1, with 9 positions matching TRBD1. What was sequenced was PBMCs. The CDR3 spells CSVTGTGRTSYEQYF. CDR3 DNA sequence: TGCAGCGTAACCGGGACAGGGCGAACCTCCTACGAGCAGTACTTC.